This T cell receptor beta chain was recorded in a study of monozygotic twins with inflammatory bowel disease. Whole blood without T cell sorting served as the source of isolated total RNA. Each TCR library used about 3,200 ng of total RNA. Two rounds of nested PCR, of roughly 15 and 9 cycles, were run on TCRalpha and TCRbeta cDNA. TCRdb re-called the 5' RACE reads; every CDR3 protein appears as one record, without DNA. Here the sample table reports roughly 170,000 distinct CDR3 sequences. The source of this sequence is a human donor with ulcerative colitis or Crohn's disease, or a healthy co-twin of an affected twin (not recorded which). Sequenced sample: blood.

CDR3 sequence reads: CASSLVPSGIYNEQFF. The V call is TRBV7-8, the J call TRBJ2-1; there is no DNA to check the TCRdb D call of TRBD2. There are 16 residues in the CDR3. CDR1 and CDR2 (germline): SGHVS, FQNEAQ.